The rows below give T cell receptor beta chains drawn from one sample of a study of shared clonotypes between healthy human individuals. Using immunoSEQ multiplex PCR, the repertoire was profiled, and TCRdb retains in-frame clones only, with some absent. This table holds roughly 2.4 million clones, around 95% found once. The sequenced material came from naive CD4+ T cells sorted from blood. These receptors all come from a man between 18 and 35 years old in good health. CDR3s include the opening cysteine and the closing phenylalanine or tryptophan. A D gene is named only where the DNA matches it firmly. Expanded clones are given a class, and other clones once, few, many or no size at all.

CDR3aa	CDR3nt	v_gene	j_gene	d_gene	abundance
CASSGQNNQPQHF	TGTGCCAGCAGTGGACAGAACAATCAGCCCCAGCATTTT	TRBV6-1	TRBJ1-5	.	once
CASSPPGAGMNTEAFF	TGTGCCAGCTCACCACCCGGGGCAGGGATGAACACTGAAGCTTTCTTT	TRBV18	TRBJ1-1	.	.
CASSGRQGGTEAFF	TGTGCCAGCAGCGGACGACAGGGTGGAACTGAAGCTTTCTTT	TRBV5-6	TRBJ1-1	TRBD1	.
CASSGGNTGELFF	TGTGCCAGCAGTGGAGGGAACACCGGGGAGCTGTTTTTT	TRBV2	TRBJ2-2	.	.
CASSLGAQNTGELFF	TGTGCCAGCAGCTTGGGGGCGCAGAACACCGGGGAGCTGTTTTTT	TRBV7-8	TRBJ2-2	.	.
CASSLDPRFSYEQYF	TGCGCCAGCAGCTTGGATCCGAGATTCTCCTACGAGCAGTACTTC	TRBV5-1	TRBJ2-7	.	.
CASRKNMDYEQYF	TGTGCCAGCAGAAAAAATATGGACTACGAGCAGTACTTC	TRBV27	TRBJ2-7	.	once
CASSPQGSEWPQHF	TGTGCCAGCTCACCCCAGGGGTCTGAATGGCCCCAGCATTTT	TRBV18	TRBJ1-5	.	.
CASSLELTYEQYF	TGCGCCAGCAGCTTGGAATTAACCTACGAGCAGTACTTC	TRBV5-1	TRBJ2-7	.	.
CASSLVSRPTDTQYF	TGTGCCAGCAGCTTAGTATCACGACCCACAGATACGCAGTATTTT	TRBV11-2	TRBJ2-3	.	.
CATRTGVREKLFF	TGTGCCACTAGAACAGGGGTTCGGGAAAAACTGTTTTTT	TRBV7-2	TRBJ1-4	TRBD1	.
CASSRSGTEYTGELFF	TGTGCCAGCAGCCGATCCGGGACAGAATACACCGGGGAGCTGTTTTTT	TRBV7-9	TRBJ2-2	TRBD1	.
CATSRDRVVSGNTIYF	TGTGCCACCAGCAGAGATAGGGTTGTGTCTGGAAACACCATATATTTT	TRBV15	TRBJ1-3	.	.
CASIPTGEGTEAFF	TGTGCCAGTATTCCTACAGGGGAGGGCACTGAAGCTTTCTTT	TRBV19	TRBJ1-1	TRBD1	once
CASSRPQGRNQPQHF	TGTGCCAGCAGCCGTCCACAGGGCCGCAATCAGCCCCAGCATTTT	TRBV11-2	TRBJ1-5	.	.
CASSPFSGSTEAFF	TGTGCCAGCTCACCATTCAGTGGTAGCACTGAAGCTTTCTTT	TRBV18	TRBJ1-1	.	.
CSVGQGADTQYF	TGCAGCGTTGGACAGGGGGCAGATACGCAGTATTTT	TRBV29-1	TRBJ2-3	TRBD1	once
CASSPSGQGNEKLFF	TGTGCCAGCAGTCCCTCCGGACAGGGAAATGAAAAACTGTTTTTT	TRBV28	TRBJ1-4	TRBD1	.
CASMGGGSNNEQFF	TGTGCCAGCATGGGGGGCGGGAGTAACAATGAGCAGTTCTTC	TRBV6-1	TRBJ2-1	.	.
CASNTGGTGNQPQHF	TGTGCCAGTAACACAGGGGGCACGGGCAATCAGCCCCAGCATTTT	TRBV19	TRBJ1-5	TRBD1	.
CASSLSRDRLGFF	TGTGCCAGCAGCCTGTCAAGGGACCGCCTGGGGTTCTTC	TRBV7-8	TRBJ2-1	.	.
CASTKPGQGDETQYF	TGTGCCAGCACAAAACCCGGACAGGGAGATGAGACCCAGTACTTC	TRBV6-4	TRBJ2-5	TRBD1	.
CATSRPPYNEQFF	TGTGCCACCAGCAGGCCCCCCTACAATGAGCAGTTCTTC	TRBV15	TRBJ2-1	.	few
CASSGVYEQYF	TGTGCCAGCAGCGGGGTCTACGAGCAGTACTTC	TRBV27	TRBJ2-7	.	.
CASSLQVQSGNTEAFF	TGCGCCAGCAGCTTGCAGGTGCAGTCGGGGAACACTGAAGCTTTCTTT	TRBV5-1	TRBJ1-1	.	.
CASSSPSYEQYF	TGTGCCAGCAGTTCCCCTTCCTACGAGCAGTACTTC	TRBV6-5	TRBJ2-7	.	.
CASSPQGYRLITGELFF	TGTGCCAGCAGCCCCCAGGGATATAGGCTGATCACCGGGGAGCTGTTTTTT	TRBV7-9	TRBJ2-2	.	.
CASSPRGEETQYF	TGTGCCAGCAGCCCGCGGGGAGAAGAGACCCAGTACTTC	TRBV5-4	TRBJ2-5	.	.
CANRPCRGRTSTDTQYF	TGTGCCAACCGACCATGTCGGGGACGGACTAGCACAGATACGCAGTATTTT	TRBV19	TRBJ2-3	.	.
CASSWGSNEQYF	TGTGCCAGCAGTTGGGGGTCCAACGAGCAGTACTTC	TRBV28	TRBJ2-7	.	.
CASSQKGTTNTGELFF	TGCGCCAGCAGCCAGAAAGGGACAACGAACACCGGGGAGCTGTTTTTT	TRBV5-1	TRBJ2-2	.	.
CASSYSLATDTQYF	TGTGCCAGCAGTTACAGCCTAGCGACAGATACGCAGTATTTT	TRBV6-5	TRBJ2-3	.	.
CAWRKLGKEKLFF	TGTGCCTGGAGAAAACTGGGGAAGGAAAAACTGTTTTTT	TRBV30	TRBJ1-4	.	.
CASSREGQGFGQPQHF	TGTGCCAGCAGTCGTGAGGGACAGGGTTTTGGTCAGCCCCAGCATTTT	TRBV28	TRBJ1-5	TRBD1	.
CASTATGYEQYF	TGTGCCAGCACCGCTACCGGATACGAGCAGTACTTC	TRBV7-8	TRBJ2-7	.	.
CASSVSGAYEQYF	TGTGCCAGCAGTGTTTCGGGGGCCTACGAGCAGTACTTC	TRBV25-1	TRBJ2-7	.	.
CASSRDYGYTF	TGTGCCAGCAGCCGGGATTATGGCTACACCTTC	TRBV7-9	TRBJ1-2	.	.
CASSLEGRSTDTQYF	TGTGCCAGCAGTTTGGAGGGCAGGAGCACAGATACGCAGTATTTT	TRBV27	TRBJ2-3	.	.
CASSPQRTGANVLTF	TGTGCCAGCAGCCCACAGAGAACTGGGGCCAACGTCCTGACTTTC	TRBV5-4	TRBJ2-6	.	.
CASSYALKEKLFF	TGTGCCAGCAGTTACGCGCTTAAGGAAAAACTGTTTTTT	TRBV6-5	TRBJ1-4	.	.
CASSALGGQETQYF	TGTGCCAGCAGCGCCCTCGGTGGCCAAGAGACCCAGTACTTC	TRBV9	TRBJ2-5	.	.
CASSSEYGGYTF	TGTGCCAGCAGCTCGGAGTACGGGGGCTACACCTTC	TRBV7-2	TRBJ1-2	.	.
CASRPATGGTGGYTF	TGTGCCAGCAGGCCCGCCACAGGGGGGACGGGGGGCTACACCTTC	TRBV6-6	TRBJ1-2	TRBD1	.
CASSRGQGPGELFF	TGTGCCAGCAGCCGAGGACAGGGTCCAGGGGAGCTGTTTTTT	TRBV14	TRBJ2-2	TRBD1	once
CASTPRAAYAGELFF	TGTGCCAGCACCCCCCGGGCCGCCTACGCCGGGGAGCTGTTTTTT	TRBV6-5	TRBJ2-2	.	once
CASTSFGGANTEAFF	TGTGCCAGCACCTCATTCGGGGGGGCGAACACTGAAGCTTTCTTT	TRBV7-6	TRBJ1-1	.	.
CASSPKGDQPQHF	TGTGCCAGCTCCCCTAAAGGGGATCAGCCCCAGCATTTT	TRBV18	TRBJ1-5	.	.
CASSERVGRLSSYNSPLHF	TGTGCCAGCAGTGAACGGGTGGGGCGGTTGAGCTCCTATAATTCACCCCTCCACTTT	TRBV6-1	TRBJ1-6	.	.
CAWGARTGTGANVLTF	TGTGCCTGGGGGGCCCGAACAGGGACCGGGGCCAACGTCCTGACTTTC	TRBV30	TRBJ2-6	.	.
CASRAGQGKYIQYF	TGTGCCAGCAGGGCGGGACAGGGGAAGTACATTCAGTACTTC	TRBV6-5	TRBJ2-4	TRBD1	.
CASSLSSGRFNEQFF	TGTGCCAGTAGTCTGTCTAGCGGGAGGTTCAATGAGCAGTTCTTC	TRBV19	TRBJ2-1	TRBD2	.
CASSKKIEAEEFAGELFF	TGTGCCAGCAGCAAAAAGATAGAGGCAGAAGAGTTTGCCGGGGAGCTGTTTTTT	TRBV21-1	TRBJ2-2	.	.
CASSSGTRNTEAFF	TGTGCCAGCAGTTCCGGGACCCGGAACACTGAAGCTTTCTTT	TRBV28	TRBJ1-1	.	.
CASSLDRGRANYGYTF	TGTGCCAGCAGCTTGGACAGGGGGAGGGCTAACTATGGCTACACCTTC	TRBV5-6	TRBJ1-2	TRBD1	.
CASSQDPRGEKLFF	TGCGCCAGCAGCCAAGATCCCAGGGGTGAAAAACTGTTTTTT	TRBV4-3	TRBJ1-4	.	.
CASSYGDREEETQYF	TGTGCCAGCAGTTACGGGGACAGAGAAGAAGAGACCCAGTACTTC	TRBV6-5	TRBJ2-5	TRBD1	.
CAWYSGLNTEAFF	TGTGCCTGGTATTCAGGACTGAACACTGAAGCTTTCTTT	TRBV30	TRBJ1-1	.	.